The rows below give T cell receptor beta chains drawn from one sample of a study of shared clonotypes between healthy human individuals. The repertoire was sequenced with immunoSEQ multiplex PCR; TCRdb's copy has only in-frame clones and lacks some. Counted here are roughly 1,500,000 clones, 98% to 99% occurring once; the ten biggest clones make up under 0.45%. The sequencing input was naive CD4+ T cells sorted from blood. The receptor set was obtained from a man aged 25 to 40 in good health. The conserved cysteine and the conserved F or W are not part of the CDR3 here. A D gene is named only where the DNA matches it firmly.

TRBV10-3	TRBJ1-1	NA	ASDGGTTEAF
TRBV13	TRBJ2-3	NA	ASSLVSARGTDTQY
TRBV9	TRBJ1-3	NA	ASSVDSSGNTIY
TRBV10-2	TRBJ2-7	TRBD2	ASTHPSGGYEQY
TRBV19	TRBJ2-5	TRBD2	ASSISRLAGEETQY
TRBV5-4	TRBJ2-1	TRBD2	ASSQSGIKPSEQF
TRBV6-5	TRBJ2-7	NA	ASSYTGHLTYEQY
TRBV19	TRBJ2-5	NA	ASSIRGPAGETQY
TRBV29-1	TRBJ2-3	TRBD2	SAGAGGPVDTQY
TRBV30	TRBJ2-2	NA	AWSVGNTGELF
TRBV2	TRBJ2-7	NA	ASRRPQGGYEQY
TRBV11-2	TRBJ2-3	NA	ASSLAASPVTDTQY
TRBV7-2	TRBJ2-1	TRBD2	ASSSLAGGPYNEQF
TRBV19	TRBJ1-2	TRBD1	ASTSTGEYYGYT
TRBV28	TRBJ2-3	NA	ASSPDPSGAVFHTQY
TRBV5-4	TRBJ2-3	NA	ASSLDGGAADTQY
TRBV6-5	TRBJ2-3	NA	ATRTHNRYTQY
TRBV2	TRBJ1-5	TRBD1	ASSEEGTGVQPQH
TRBV2	TRBJ2-5	TRBD2	ASSWDYNIRETQY
TRBV5-1	TRBJ2-2	TRBD2	ASSFLAGVGGELF
TRBV14	TRBJ1-3	NA	ASQEQYGNTIY
TRBV9	TRBJ1-5	TRBD1	ASSVSGGQPQH
TRBV12-1	TRBJ2-3	NA	ASSRAHTDTQY
TRBV5-4	TRBJ2-1	TRBD2	ASSSGQREGEEQF
TRBV5-1	TRBJ2-5	TRBD1	ASSLDRTQETQY
TRBV6-5	TRBJ2-1	TRBD2	ASSFLSGRVNEQF
TRBV7-6	TRBJ2-1	NA	ASSLKSSYNEQF
TRBV28	TRBJ1-5	TRBD1	ASSFQWDSYSNQPQH
TRBV19	TRBJ2-3	TRBD1	ASSGRGLTDTQY
TRBV7-2	TRBJ2-5	TRBD2	ASSLVAGGRETQY
TRBV19	TRBJ2-1	NA	ASSIAGIIPYNEQF
TRBV9	TRBJ2-3	NA	ASSVGQPAQQAGRY
TRBV6-1	TRBJ1-1	NA	ASFARGGTEAF
TRBV28	TRBJ2-7	NA	ASSSGLNYEQY
TRBV5-4	TRBJ1-4	NA	ASSKGRQRRANEKLF
TRBV5-1	TRBJ1-1	NA	ASSLVRAGAMNTEAF
TRBV23-1	TRBJ1-1	NA	ASSSPGQGRPEAF
TRBV10-3	TRBJ2-3	TRBD1	AIRGTGGTDTQY